Shown below are 30 T cell receptor beta chains from a single sample sequenced in a study of T cells in Graves' hyperthyroidism and ophthalmopathy. TCR beta CDR3 sequences were amplified from RNA transcripts. Initially, a first-round RT-PCR of the TCR CDR3 employed the HTBI primer set. TCRdb reanalysed the multiplex PCR reads using MiXCR and keeps one entry per CDR3 protein. This repertoire shows approximately 330,000 distinct CDR3 sequences, 15% to 20% found once; its top ten account for 45% to 55%. What was sequenced was blood. The receptors were gathered from a woman between 45 and 65 years old with Graves' hyperthyroidism.

This clonotype was detected many times. Written as DNA, the CDR3 is TGCGCCAGCAGCTTGGCCGGACTAGCGGGGTATGTAGTTGAGCAGTTCTTC. This codes for CASSLAGLAGYVVEQFF. J is TRBJ2-1 and V is TRBV5-1, with TRBD2 identical over 12 bases. The germline CDR1 and CDR2 sequences are SGHRS and YFSETQ. This CDR3 has 17 amino acids. J gave up 9 bases and V 0 bases, and 10 bases lay outside the gene matches.

This clonotype was seen repeatedly, ten times or more. This chain joins TRBV20-1 and TRBJ2-5; D remains ambiguous. CDR1 is DFQATT, CDR2 SNEGSKA, per germline (reference sequence). Trimming stripped 6 bases from V and 4 bases from J, with 6 bases between. The CDR3 is 10 amino acids. CDR3 in amino acids: CSAALETQYF. DNA of the CDR3: TGCAGTGCCGCATTAGAGACCCAGTACTTC.

This chain uses TRBV7-6 with TRBJ1-6, with 9 bases matching TRBD1. Germline V lookup: CDR1 SGHVS, CDR2 FNYEAQ. The CDR3 is made up of 15 amino acids. V lost 1 base to trimming and J lost 7 bases; unmatched junction nucleotides: 2. In nucleotides, the CDR3 is TGTGCCAGCAGCTTAGGACAGGGGGTAAATTCACCCCTCCACTTT. Protein: CASSLGQGVNSPLHF. Filled out from reference TRBV7-6 and TRBJ1-6, the complete variable domain reads GAGVSQSPRYKVTKRGQDVALRCDPISGHVSLYWYRQALGQGPEFLTYFNYEAQQDKSGLPNDRFSAERPEGSISTLTIQRTEQRDSAMYRCASSLGQGVNSPLHFGNGTRLTVT.

This clonotype was counted at least ten times. The CDR3 loop reads CASSPGTGRYEQYF. As DNA, the CDR3 is TGTGCCAGCAGCCCAGGGACTGGGCGATACGAGCAGTACTTC. The chain uses TRBV7-2 and TRBJ2-7; possible D gene TRBD2, 6 bases. CDR3 length: 14 residues. V dropped 5 bases and J dropped 4 bases, with 15 bases sitting between them. Per the germline V gene, CDR1 is SGHTA and CDR2 is FQGNSA.

This chain uses TRBV5-1 with TRBJ1-1, with D perhaps matching TRBD1 (6 bases). The CDR3 is 14 residues long. The V gene's germline CDR1 is SGHRS and CDR2 YFSETQ. Trimming shortened V by 5 bases and J by 2 bases, and 13 bases separated the two germline ends. For the CDR3, the DNA is TGCGCCAGCAGGGGTGGGGGGCTCAACACTGAAGCTTTCTTT. Translated, it gives CASRGGGLNTEAFF.

This clonotype appeared many times. The chain is built from TRBV18 and TRBJ2-2; the D gene is possibly TRBD1 (6 bases). The V and J ends lost 2 bases and 3 bases respectively, with 13 bases between them. From germline, CDR1 is KGHSH and CDR2 LQKENI. The CDR3 consists of 16 residues. The CDR3: CASSPGNREYTGELFF. In DNA, the CDR3 is TGTGCCAGCTCACCAGGGAACAGGGAATACACCGGGGAGCTGTTTTTT.

This clonotype was seen more than once but under ten times. The chain recombines TRBV7-8 with TRBJ1-2, with TRBD1 matching 8 bases. Per the germline V gene, CDR1 is SGHVS and CDR2 is FQNEAQ. Germline trimming cut 2 bases from V and 5 bases from J; bases unmatched to any gene: 1. The CDR3 covers 13 residues. The CDR3 coding sequence is TGTGCCAGCAGCTTACAGGGGGCGTATGGCTACACCTTC. Translation gives CASSLQGAYGYTF.

The rearrangement joins TRBV20-1 to TRBJ1-1; D is unresolved. The V end lost 4 bases, the J end lost 0 bases, and 3 bases lay between the germline ends. The CDR3 loop spans 11 amino acids. The germline V gene has CDR1 DFQATT and CDR2 SNEGSKA (reference sequence). The CDR3 nucleotides are TGCAGTGCTATAGTGAACACTGAAGCTTTCTTT. Protein sequence: CSAIVNTEAFF.

This clonotype was recorded many times. CDR3 in DNA: TGTGCCAGCAGCCGATCCGGGACAGGGTCCTACGAGCAGTACTTC. Encoded protein: CASSRSGTGSYEQYF. V gene TRBV13 combines with J gene TRBJ2-7; TRBD1 matches 9 bases. Germline V gives CDR1 PRHDT, CDR2 FYEKMQ (reference sequence). The CDR3 extends over 15 amino acids. The J segment lost 1 base and the V segment lost 5 bases, leaving 6 bases of the junction unmatched.

This clonotype was detected ten times or more. This chain joins TRBV7-9 and TRBJ1-1; D remains ambiguous. Germline V gives CDR1 SEHNR, CDR2 FQNEAQ (reference sequence). There are 13 residues in the CDR3. V lost 1 base and J 4 bases, leaving 7 bases between the germline ends. Here the CDR3 reads CASSLGAGTEAFF. The CDR3 region has the DNA TGTGCCAGCAGCTTAGGCGCAGGCACTGAAGCTTTCTTT. Looking up the rest from reference TRBV7-9 and TRBJ1-1 gives the full variable domain: DTGVSQNPRHKITKRGQNVTFRCDPISEHNRLYWYRQTLGQGPEFLTYFQNEAQLEKSRLLSDRFSAERPKGSFSTLEIQRTEQGDSAMYLCASSLGAGTEAFFGQGTRLTVV.

This clonotype was counted ten times or more. The rearrangement uses TRBV28 and TRBJ2-6; TRBD1 agrees at 10 bases. The CDR3 is made up of 19 amino acids. Trimming took 2 bases from V and 4 from J; bases not matched to a gene: 11. Germline values: CDR1 MDHEN, CDR2 SYDVKM. CDR3 DNA: TGTGCCAGCAGTTTAGCCCGGGACAGGGGAACCGGGGGGGCCAACGTCCTGACTTTC. Its translation is CASSLARDRGTGGANVLTF.

The V and J genes are TRBV5-1 and TRBJ2-3, with D uncertain. From germline, CDR1 is SGHRS and CDR2 YFSETQ. The ends were cut back, 4 bases at V and 0 bases at J, with 12 bases in the middle. The CDR3 has 15 amino acids. The CDR3 sequence is CASSPRVDSTDTQYF. In DNA form, the CDR3 reads TGCGCCAGCAGCCCCCGAGTAGATAGCACAGATACGCAGTATTTT.

The chain carries TRBV18 and TRBJ2-1, with 7 bases identical to TRBD1. CDR1 and CDR2 from the germline V gene are KGHSH and LQKENI. Trimming removed 3 bases from V and 4 bases from J; junction bases left unmatched: 6. This CDR3 is 15 amino acids long. CDR3 amino acids: CASSPETGPYNEQFF. CDR3 DNA: TGTGCCAGCTCACCGGAGACAGGGCCGTACAATGAGCAGTTCTTC.

This chain connects TRBV7-9 to TRBJ2-3, with 12 positions matching TRBD2. V dropped 1 base and J dropped 3; count of bases not matched to a gene: 11. The germline V gene has CDR1 SEHNR and CDR2 FQNEAQ (reference sequence). The CDR3 has 19 amino acids. The CDR3 DNA reads as TGTGCCAGCAGCTTAGTACTGGGTCTAGCGGGGGGGCAAACAGATACGCAGTATTTT. Residues: CASSLVLGLAGGQTDTQYF.

This CDR3 reads CASSGGTSLYEQYF. In DNA, the CDR3 is TGCGCCAGCAGCGGGGGGACTAGTTTGTACGAGCAGTACTTC. This chain connects TRBV5-1 to TRBJ2-7; 8 positions agree with TRBD2. The germline V gene has CDR1 SGHRS and CDR2 YFSETQ. V lost 4 bases, J lost 4 bases, and 7 bases stayed unmatched. This CDR3 spans 14 amino acids.

This clonotype has ten or more counts. The chain combines TRBV6-1 with TRBJ2-1; TRBD2 matches at 10 bases. This CDR3 comprises 15 residues. With 7 bases clipped from V and 7 bases from J, the junction kept 10 bases outside the gene matches. The germline CDR1 and CDR2 sequences are MNHNS and SASEGT. This chain's CDR3 is CASIIDSGGGNEQFF. The CDR3 DNA is TGTGCCAGCATCATAGACAGCGGGGGGGGGAATGAGCAGTTCTTC.

This clonotype was observed a handful of times. The J gene is TRBJ2-1, the V gene TRBV20-1, with D uncertain. CDR1 is DFQATT and CDR2 is SNEGSKA in the germline V gene (reference sequence). The V end lost 1 base, the J end lost 2 bases, and 9 bases lay between the germline ends. This CDR3 has 14 amino acids. Here the CDR3 reads CSARGPTTYNEQFF. The CDR3 coding sequence is TGCAGTGCTAGAGGTCCCACTACCTACAATGAGCAGTTCTTC.

This chain's CDR3 is CASSQPRQGSGNTIYF. CDR3 nucleotides: TGCGCCAGCAGCCAACCCAGACAGGGGAGTGGAAACACCATATATTTT. The chain combines TRBV4-1 with TRBJ1-3, with 8 nucleotides matching TRBD1. Per the germline V gene, CDR1 is MGHRA and CDR2 is YSYEKL. This CDR3 has 16 amino acids. J lost 3 bases, V lost 2 bases, and 6 bases had no gene match.

This clonotype was seen a few times. This chain uses TRBV19 with TRBJ1-5; 10 bases match TRBD1. CDR3 length: 17 residues. V gave up 6 bases and J gave up 3 bases; unmatched junction bases: 11. Germline-derived CDR1 and CDR2 are LNHDA and SQIVND (reference sequence). The CDR3 is CASRRGQGGTSNQPQHF. Here the CDR3 DNA reads TGTGCCAGTAGGAGAGGACAGGGGGGTACCTCCAATCAGCCCCAGCATTTT.

The rearrangement links TRBV6-4 to TRBJ1-6; D is unclear. V lost 4 bases, J lost 8 bases, and 6 bases lay in between. The V gene's germline CDR1 is MRHNA and CDR2 SNTAGT. This CDR3 has 12 residues. DNA for the CDR3: TGTGCCAGCAGTGTGGGCGATTCACCCCTCCACTTT. It translates to CASSVGDSPLHF.

This clonotype was seen only a few times. V is TRBV20-1 and J is TRBJ2-3; D gene ambiguous. Per the germline V gene, CDR1 is DFQATT and CDR2 is SNEGSKA (reference sequence). V dropped 5 bases and J dropped 6 bases, with 9 bases sitting between them. This CDR3 comprises 11 residues. CDR3 nucleotides: TGCAGTGCTTCGGTAGGGGATACGCAGTATTTT. It codes for CSASVGDTQYF.

This clonotype showed up many times. The rearrangement links TRBV3-1 to TRBJ1-6; no reliable D call. The CDR3 totals 13 residues. V was shortened by 0 bases and J by 9 bases, with 6 bases between the two germline ends. The germline CDR1 and CDR2 sequences are LGHDT and YNNKEL (reference sequence). The CDR3 DNA sequence: TGTGCCAGCAGCCAAGATGGGATTTCACCCCTCCACTTT. Translated: CASSQDGISPLHF.

The V gene is TRBV19, the J gene TRBJ1-4, with D possibly matching TRBD1 (6 bases). Trimming removed 7 bases at V and 8 bases at J, with 14 bases between. CDR3 length equals 13 residues. In germline, CDR1 is LNHDA, CDR2 SQIVND (reference sequence). DNA for the CDR3: TGTGCCAGTAAAGGGTCCCAGGGGGAAAAACTGTTTTTT. Encoded protein: CASKGSQGEKLFF.

This clonotype was seen more than once but under ten times. CDR3 coding DNA: TGCAGTGCTAGAGATGATCGGCAGGGGCAATCCGATGAGCAGTTCTTC. Protein sequence: CSARDDRQGQSDEQFF. V is TRBV20-1 and J is TRBJ2-1; possible D gene TRBD1, 6 bases. Trimming pared 0 bases from V and 8 bases from J, leaving 20 bases between. The V gene's germline CDR1 is DFQATT and CDR2 SNEGSKA (reference sequence). The CDR3 is 16 residues long.

This clonotype was seen only a few times. A much larger clone sits a single nucleotide away, making a read error possible. The genes are TRBV13 and TRBJ1-6; D not resolved. The ends were cut back, 6 bases at V and 10 bases at J, with 13 bases in the middle. The germline gives CDR1 PRHDT, CDR2 FYEKMQ (reference sequence). This CDR3 has 13 amino acids. The CDR3 is CASSPGGKSPLHF. CDR3 in DNA: TGTGCCAGCAGTCCTGGCGGGAAGTCACCCCTCCACTTT.

Ten or more counts support this clonotype. This chain uses TRBV18 with TRBJ2-1; a weak D match, TRBD2 (5 bases). The V gene's germline CDR1 is KGHSH and CDR2 LQKENI. The CDR3 covers 15 residues. The V and J ends lost 3 bases and 10 bases respectively, with 19 bases between them. DNA for the CDR3: TGTGCCAGCTCACCTACTAGTCCTGGGAATGGGGAGCAGTTCTTC. It specifies CASSPTSPGNGEQFF.

This clonotype was observed many times. The chain recombines TRBV5-1 with TRBJ2-2; D is possibly TRBD2 (6 bases). Germline V gene data show CDR1 as SGHRS and CDR2 as YFSETQ. V was cut by 4 bases and J by 0 bases, with 16 bases left in between. The CDR3 extends over 17 amino acids. The chain's CDR3 is CASSLSGVAANTGELFF. The CDR3 coding sequence is TGCGCCAGCAGCCTGTCGGGGGTAGCCGCGAACACCGGGGAGCTGTTTTTT.

This clonotype was recorded many times. The chain uses TRBV30 and TRBJ1-1; the D gene is possibly TRBD1 (5 bases). The V gene lost 3 bases and the J gene lost 0 bases, with 11 bases spanning the gap. The CDR3 consists of 14 residues. Germline V gene lookup returns CDR1 GTSNPN and CDR2 SVGIG (reference sequence). The CDR3 bases are TGTGCCTGGAGGCTACAGGACTTGAACACTGAAGCTTTCTTT. This sequence encodes CAWRLQDLNTEAFF.

This clonotype was counted only a few times. The genes are TRBV18 and TRBJ2-1; 8 bases match TRBD2. The CDR3 extends over 14 amino acids. CDR1 and CDR2 (germline): KGHSH, LQKENI. J lost 2 bases, V lost 6 bases, and 3 bases had no gene match. CDR3 sequence: CASSQREPYNEQFF. CDR3 sequence (DNA): TGTGCCAGCTCCCAGCGGGAGCCCTACAATGAGCAGTTCTTC.

There are a few counts of this clonotype. Since a much larger clone is just one base distant, this may be a read error. The chain recombines TRBV3-1 with TRBJ2-2; D is uncertain. V was trimmed by 2 bases and J by 5 bases, leaving 0 bases between them. The CDR3 sequence is 11 residues long. CDR1 LGHDT and CDR2 YNNKEL come from the germline V gene (reference sequence). The CDR3 region is CASSQTGELFF. CDR3 sequence (DNA): TGTGCCAGCAGCCAAACCGGGGAGCTGTTTTTT. The full variable domain, its missing parts supplied by reference TRBV3-1 and TRBJ2-2, is DTAVSQTPKYLVTQMGNDKSIKCEQNLGHDTMYWYKQDSKKFLKIMFSYNNKELIINETVPNRFSPKSPDKAHLNLHINSLELGDSAVYFCASSQTGELFFGEGSRLTVL.